Listed below are T cell receptor beta chains from one sample, sequenced in a study of cytomegalovirus exposure and HLA in healthy donors. TCRdb's copy holds only in-frame clones and misses some; the assay was immunoSEQ multiplex PCR. The sample has some 150,000 clones, roughly three quarters seen once; the top ten hold 3.5% to 5%. Specimen: PBMCs. These receptors were collected from a man aged 55 to 70 in good health and CMV-seronegative. The CDR3 runs from the conserved cysteine through the conserved F or W. A D gene is named only where the DNA matches it firmly. The size entry is marked missing in some rows and otherwise reads once, few, many or a size class.

d_gene	v_gene	abundance	j_gene	CDR3nt	CDR3aa
TRBD1	TRBV28	once	TRBJ1-1	TGTGCCAGCAGCCCGCGGACAGGGAATTTCGAAGCTTTCTTT	CASSPRTGNFEAFF
TRBD1	TRBV9	few	TRBJ1-1	TGTGCCAGCAGCTTAACAACAGGGGATGGTACTGAAGCTTTCTTT	CASSLTTGDGTEAFF
.	TRBV5-6	.	TRBJ2-2	TGTGCCAGCAGCTTGGTACAGGACACCGGGGAGCTGTTTTTT	CASSLVQDTGELFF
.	TRBV7-8	.	TRBJ2-7	TGTGCCAGCAGCCCGTCTACCTACGAGCAGTACTTC	CASSPSTYEQYF
.	TRBV28	.	TRBJ2-7	TGTGCCAGCAGCAGGGGTGCCTACGAGCAGTACTTC	CASSRGAYEQYF
.	TRBV19	.	TRBJ1-5	TGTGCCAGTAGTATAGGACTCAGAAGGGGGTCCTATAGCAATCAGCCCCAGCATTTT	CASSIGLRRGSYSNQPQHF
.	TRBV5-1	.	TRBJ2-5	TGCGCCAGCAGCCGCCAAGAGACCCAGTACTTC	CASSRQETQYF
TRBD2	TRBV14	.	TRBJ2-5	TGTGCCAGCAGCCCCCTTTTAGCGGGAGCAGAGACCCAGTACTTC	CASSPLLAGAETQYF
TRBD1	TRBV23-1	.	TRBJ2-7	TGCGCCAGCAGTCATCTGGGACAGGGGAGTGAGCAGTACTTC	CASSHLGQGSEQYF
.	TRBV19	once	TRBJ1-2	TGTGCCAGCCTTCTGAGTTGGGGACTCGCGAACTATGGCTACACCTTC	CASLLSWGLANYGYTF
.	TRBV7-2	.	TRBJ2-3	TGTGCCAGCAGCTGGAGGGTCCTCGCAGATACGCAGTATTTT	CASSWRVLADTQYF
.	TRBV19	.	TRBJ1-5	TGTGCCAGTAGTAGTCCCCTGCGGGCATTTGGTAGCAATCAGCCCCAGCATTTT	CASSSPLRAFGSNQPQHF
TRBD2	TRBV4-3	.	TRBJ2-2	TGCGCCAGCAGCCCCCGGAGCGGGAGTTCCACCGGGGAGCTGTTTTTT	CASSPRSGSSTGELFF
.	TRBV27	.	TRBJ1-4	TGTGCCAGCAGTTCTCCTTTTCATGAAAAACTGTTTTTT	CASSSPFHEKLFF
.	TRBV28	.	TRBJ1-3	TGTGCCAGCAGTTTTAGCGGCAGGGCCTCTGGAAACACCATATATTTT	CASSFSGRASGNTIYF
.	TRBV11-1	.	TRBJ2-3	TGTGCCAGCAGCTTATCTTGGCCTTTCACAGATACGCAGTATTTT	CASSLSWPFTDTQYF
.	TRBV7-9	.	TRBJ1-1	TGTGCCAGTCTTCAGGGGTGGACTGAAGCTTTCTTT	CASLQGWTEAFF
TRBD2	TRBV5-1	.	TRBJ2-3	TGCGCCAGCAGCCCGGGACTAGACGTAGATACGCAGTATTTT	CASSPGLDVDTQYF
.	TRBV5-1	.	TRBJ2-7	TGCGCCAGCAGCTCTCCGGGGAGGTACGAGCAGTACTTC	CASSSPGRYEQYF
TRBD1	TRBV27	.	TRBJ1-1	TGTGCCAGCAGTTTATCGACAGGGTGGGGAGCTTTCTTT	CASSLSTGWGAFF
.	TRBV10-3	.	TRBJ2-7	TGTGCCATCAGGCCCGGTTCGGTCTACGAGCAGTACTTC	CAIRPGSVYEQYF
.	TRBV5-6	.	TRBJ1-1	TGTGCCAGCAGCTTGGATGCAGGGTGGGGCACTGAAGCTTTCTTT	CASSLDAGWGTEAFF
TRBD1	TRBV9	.	TRBJ2-7	TGTGCCAGCAGCGAGCCGGGACAGGGGGACCACGAGCAGTACTTC	CASSEPGQGDHEQYF
.	TRBV5-4	.	TRBJ1-2	TGTGCCAGCAGCCCCGGGGGGGCCAGGGGTCTCTATGGCTACACCTTC	CASSPGGARGLYGYTF
.	TRBV29-1	.	TRBJ2-2	TGCAGCGGAACAAAAAGGGGCACCGGGGAGCTGTTTTTT	CSGTKRGTGELFF
TRBD1	TRBV10-2	.	TRBJ2-7	TGCGCCAGCAGTCTACGGGACAGGGTGAGCGAGCAGTACTTC	CASSLRDRVSEQYF
.	TRBV10-3	.	TRBJ2-5	TGTGCCAGCCGCAGTATGGAGACCCAGTACTTC	CASRSMETQYF
TRBD1	TRBV28	few	TRBJ1-2	TGTGCCAGCAGTACGCTGGGACAGCGAACGGGCTATGGCTACACCTTC	CASSTLGQRTGYGYTF
TRBD2	TRBV9	.	TRBJ2-1	TGTGCCAGCAATAGTCTTGGGGGAGGGCCCAGTGAGCAGTTCTTC	CASNSLGGGPSEQFF